The sequence of this T cell receptor beta chain was determined in a study of shared T cell receptors in the human thymus. The J segment lost 4 bases and the V segment lost 9 bases, leaving 17 bases of the junction unmatched. Germline loops: CDR1 ENHRY, CDR2 SYGVKD. CDR3 size: 16 residues. Some clones are missing from TCRdb's copy, which holds only in-frame ones; the method was immunoSEQ multiplex PCR. The repertoire has about 610,000 clones, roughly 90% of them found once; the top ten carry over 0.008%. These same records also appear under a second study, on human thymus T cells. This second report adds: In corrective heart surgery, resections were taken, and these provided the thymus tissue. Among thymic and blood repertoires, usage of V and J genes appeared biased. There were highly overlapping thymic repertoires among unrelated individuals, as related research reported.

The TCR originated in a boy younger than two with a congenital heart defect. The chain is built from TRBV10-3 and TRBJ2-7; 8 nucleotides align to TRBD1. The sequenced sample was thymocytes. The CDR3 sequence is CAISQSRDRRVYEQYF. DNA for the CDR3: TGTGCCATATCTCAATCCCGGGACAGGAGGGTATACGAGCAGTACTTC.